What follows are 3 T cell receptor beta chains derived from one specimen sequenced in a study of OX40 agonist ivuxolimab in advanced cancers. The table came from immunoSEQ multiplex PCR; TCRdb's copy has only in-frame clones and leaves some out. The sample consists of 25,000 to 35,000 clones, approximately 90% of them appearing once. The specimen was CD4+ or CD8+ T cells sorted from blood, collected in a trial of the OX40 agonist ivuxolimab. These receptors were obtained from an adult with an advanced solid tumor such as melanoma, head and neck, liver or kidney cancer.

The chain combines TRBV6-1 with TRBJ2-7; maybe TRBD1 (6 bases). This CDR3 spans 15 amino acids. The germline V gene has CDR1 MNHNS and CDR2 SASEGT. The V and J ends lost 1 base and 3 bases respectively, with 13 bases between them. Written as DNA, the CDR3 is TGTGCCAGCAGTGAAGGGACAGAAGCCTTCTACGAGCAGTACTTC. As protein: CASSEGTEAFYEQYF.

This clone was detected only once. For the CDR3, the DNA is TGTGCCACCAGCAGCGCCGGGACAGGGGGCGGCAATAGGTTCTACGAGCAGTACTTC. Its translation: CATSSAGTGGGNRFYEQYF. The chain recombines TRBV15 with TRBJ2-7, with 12 bases fitting TRBD1. This CDR3 region has 19 residues. Germline loops: CDR1 LNHNV, CDR2 YYDKDF (reference sequence). With 3 bases clipped from V and 3 bases from J, the junction kept 15 bases outside the gene matches.

This clone showed up just once. The chain carries TRBV7-9 and TRBJ2-1; D remains unclear. The CDR3 length is 15 residues. Trimming left V 5 bases short and J 5 bases short, with 16 bases between. CDR1 and CDR2 from the germline V gene are SEHNR and FQNEAQ (reference sequence). The CDR3 coding sequence is TGTGCCAGCAGCAAAACGGACGGAGAGAACAATGAGCAGTTCTTC. It is translated as CASSKTDGENNEQFF.